The TCR beta chain described here comes from a study of PD-L1 blockade in urothelial cancer. Turning to the study itself: Males with urothelial cancer arising in the bladder constituted twenty-five of the 29 patients. A median of approximately 140,000 T cells was found in the blood samples. Blood underwent analysis 3 weeks (second dose) and 6 weeks after treatment began.

Clones were read by immunoSEQ multiplex PCR, and TCRdb kept only the in-frame ones, dropping some. This sample yields 100,000 to 150,000 clones, of which 86% are seen a single time; 2.4% belongs to the top ten. The sample's time point: peripheral blood 6 weeks after treatment start. V was trimmed by 0 bases and J by 2 bases, leaving 7 bases between them. Per germline, CDR1 SGHNT and CDR2 YYREEE (reference sequence). This CDR3 spans 14 amino acids. The clonotype originates from a man aged 45-65 years with urothelial cancer. The source was PBMCs, collected around atezolizumab (anti-PD-L1) treatment. This rearrangement joins TRBV5-4 to TRBJ2-3; D is uncertain. DNA of the CDR3: TGTGCCAGCAGCTTGGGAACTTACACAGATACGCAGTATTTT. Translating gives CASSLGTYTDTQYF.